This T cell receptor (beta chain) was retrieved from a study of T cells after posttransplantation cyclophosphamide. Germline-derived CDR1 and CDR2 are SGHAT and FQNNGV. V shed 4 bases and J shed 0 bases, with 16 bases lying between them. This CDR3 is built from 16 residues. Clones were read by immunoSEQ multiplex PCR, and TCRdb kept only the in-frame ones, dropping some. This sample carries tens of thousands of clones, none of them present only once. Study conclusions and caveats: TRB clonality was highly associated with recipient CMV seropositivity and reactivation. Later post-transplant blood repertoires were often dominated by donor CD8+ memory clones. TRB overlap between skin or GI tissue T cells and blood was limited.

This clone was observed many times. The antigen is undetermined. The chain recombines TRBV11-2 with TRBJ2-7; D not resolved. This TCR derives from a woman aged 50 to 60 in good health and a related stem cell transplant donor. The sequenced material came from PBMCs. The CDR3 loop is CASSSPQKMISYEQYF. The DNA of the CDR3 is TGTGCCAGCAGCTCCCCCCAGAAGATGATCTCCTACGAGCAGTACTTC.